This paragraph reports one TCR beta chain. During active infection, Seattle patients enrolled and were then monitored through disease. The germline V gene encodes CDR1 SGHRS and CDR2 YFSETQ. The V and J ends lost 7 bases and 0 bases respectively, with 13 bases between them. The length of the CDR3 is 14 residues. The data were taken from a study of blood T cell repertoires in COVID-19. Study in general: COVID-19 samples collected from the United States, Italy and Spain covered acute and convalescent phases. Sources were T cells, B-cell-depleted T cells, or PBMCs; the material itself was cDNA or gDNA.

Sequencing used immunoSEQ multiplex PCR; TCRdb keeps in-frame clones, though not all of them. The sample contains fewer than 200,000 clones, just under 90% of which appear only once. The gene calls are TRBV5-1 and TRBJ2-5, with D tentatively TRBD2 (6 bases). The receptor comes from a woman in her 70s with COVID-19, enrolled during active disease. The sample consisted of peripheral blood. CDR3 in amino acids: CASGPTGDQETQYF. CDR3 coding DNA: TGCGCCAGCGGACCCACGGGGGACCAAGAGACCCAGTACTTC.